This paragraph reports one TCR beta chain. What it recognizes is unknown. This record belongs to a study of T cell responses to AZD1222 COVID-19 vaccine. Findings of the study overall: Baseline serostatus was positive in only six AZD1222 recipients. Donors skewed white British and female; clonal diversity was possibly underestimated. Nearly half of spike-specific TCRs reportedly go after variant regions that carry no mutations. Dominant CD4 TCR responses targeted spike regions 160-218 and 743-854.

Some clones are missing from TCRdb's copy, which holds only in-frame ones; the method was immunoSEQ multiplex PCR. The repertoire consists of roughly 99,000 clones, with around nine tenths occurring once and the leading ten covering 6.2%. The CDR3 sequence is 13 residues long. Trimming took 10 bases from V and 4 from J, leaving 13 bases between them. Germline loops: CDR1 ENHRY, CDR2 SYGVKD. Source: peripheral blood, taken 28 days after the second AZD1222 dose. The rearrangement links TRBV10-3 to TRBJ1-4; D is unclear. This clonotype was sampled from an adult who received the AZD1222 COVID-19 vaccine. The CDR3 loop is CATSEAINEKLFF. The CDR3 region has the DNA TGTGCCACGTCGGAGGCAATTAATGAAAAACTGTTTTTT.